The present TCR beta chain was sequenced within a study of early T cells in non-severe SARS-CoV-2 infection. Whole-study context: RNA in bulk from unsorted whole blood was sequenced, and chains were unpaired. The study, taken as a whole, reports: Anti-spike CD8 responses were favored in VDJdb matching, and private and CD4 specificities were missed.

The CDR3 sequence is 15 residues long. V shed 3 bases and J shed 2 bases, with 14 bases lying between them. From germline, CDR1 is DFQATT and CDR2 SNEGSKA (reference sequence). This clonotype was seen ten or more times. Antigen specificity is unknown. Unique molecular identifiers tagged individual cDNA molecules. TCRdb reprocessed the 5' RACE reads via MiXCR and lists one record per CDR3 protein. This table holds some 57,000 distinct CDR3 sequences, over 5% found once. The sequence derives from an adult who was a healthcare worker with PCR-confirmed SARS-CoV-2 infection or an uninfected control (not recorded which). The chain recombines TRBV20-1 with TRBJ1-3; D gene ambiguous. Sequences were obtained from whole blood. CDR3 sequence: CSASSAVIPGNTIYF. The DNA for the CDR3 is TGCAGTGCTAGTAGTGCTGTGATTCCTGGAAACACCATATATTTT.